This T cell receptor beta chain was profiled in a study of T cell clonotyping in hematopoietic cell transplantation. Study results and limitations: After transplant, recipient diversity fell while pathologically expanded clonotypes grew through day 180. Few recipient clonotypes overlapped donors; over 95% were de novo at given depth.

Assay used: immunoSEQ multiplex PCR; TCRdb lists only in-frame clones, some missing. Here the sample spans fewer than 25,000 clones, 85% to 90% being singletons. CDR3 length: 16 residues. Germline V gene data show CDR1 as LNHNV and CDR2 as YYDKDF (reference sequence). With 5 bases removed from V and 10 bases from J, the gap between germline ends came to 26 bases. To note about this clone: No antigen is known for it.

Time point in this sample: recipient sample about 28 days before transplant, after cytoreduction. The sequencing used peripheral blood mononuclear cells, collected before stem cell transplant. This sequence joins TRBV15 and TRBJ1-1; D ambiguous. This receptor was obtained from a man between 18 and 35 years old with biphenotypic leukemia. Some clones in this sample may be carry-over from other donors' samples. The chain's CDR3 is CATSSRSLRPALGAFF. CDR3 DNA sequence: TGTGCCACCAGCTCCCGTTCTTTAAGACCAGCCCTGGGAGCTTTCTTT.